This passage covers 10 T cell receptor beta chains from one sample sequenced in a study of cytomegalovirus exposure and HLA in healthy donors (dated by TCRdb to 2017 to 2019). Libraries came from the immunoSEQ multiplex PCR assay. For the multiplex PCR, a mixture combining 60 forward primers for TCR Vbeta segments and 13 reverse primers for TCR Jbeta segments was used. TCRdb took over this immuneACCESS table, retaining in-frame rearrangements with V and J assigned. Such tables are incomplete; in checked studies, under half of the missing clones stem from an unresolved V gene, and the remainder is unexplained. The sample profile shows roughly 63,000 clones; roughly 70% of them were found once. The biggest ten clones account for around a quarter of the sample. The sample taken for sequencing was PBMCs. These receptors came from a man aged 50-60 years in good health and CMV-seropositive.

This clone was recorded once. The chain employs TRBV7-2 and TRBJ2-3; TRBD2 aligns across 10 bases. CDR1 is SGHTA and CDR2 is FQGNSA in the germline V gene. This CDR3 is 15 amino acids long. Unmatched junction bases numbered 3, after V lost 2 bases and J lost 4 bases. CDR3 sequence (DNA): TGTGCCAGCAGCTTACAAGCGGGGGGGCCAGATACGCAGTATTTT. Encoded protein: CASSLQAGGPDTQYF.

The chain links TRBV5-1 to TRBJ2-7, with a tentative D call TRBD1 (8 bases). CDR1 is SGHRS, CDR2 YFSETQ, per germline. There are 14 residues in the CDR3. V gave up 3 bases and J gave up 3 bases, with 13 bases separating them. CDR3 nucleotide sequence: TGCGCCAGCAGCTCCGGGGGGACAGGCTACGAGCAGTACTTC. Its translation: CASSSGGTGYEQYF.

The genes are TRBV21-1 and TRBJ2-7; whether TRBD2, the table's D call, matches the DNA was not checked. TRBV21-1 is noted as a pseudogene. The CDR3 has 15 residues. The DNA for the CDR3 is TGTGCCAGCAGCAAAGAGGCAGCGACCTCCTACGAGCAGTACTTC. Amino acid sequence: CASSKEAATSYEQYF.

In nucleotides, the CDR3 is TGTGCCAGCAGTGAAGTCGCAGGGCCCATCTCTAACTATGGCTACACCTTC. Residues: CASSEVAGPISNYGYTF. V usage is TRBV6-1 and J usage is TRBJ1-2; possibly TRBD1 for D (5 bases). Trimming took 1 base from V and 0 from J, leaving 15 bases between them. Germline CDR1 and CDR2: MNHNS and SASEGT. The CDR3 loop spans 17 amino acids.

The rearrangement uses TRBV7-2 and TRBJ1-2, with TRBD1 matching 8 bases. The length of the CDR3 is 15 residues. Germline values: CDR1 SGHTA, CDR2 FQGNSA. V was pared by 5 bases and J by 6 bases, with 11 bases of the junction left unmatched. CDR3 DNA sequence: TGTGCCAGCAGCAACCGCAGGGGGCGAAATCATGGCTACACCTTC. This encodes CASSNRRGRNHGYTF.

The chain employs TRBV6-5 and TRBJ2-7; D is perhaps TRBD2 (5 bases). The length of the CDR3 is 13 residues. Between the trimmed V and J ends, which lost 8 bases and 2 bases, there was a span of 13 bases. Germline CDR1 and CDR2: MNHEY and SVGAGI. The CDR3 nucleotides are TGTGCCAGCGGGGAGTTAAAGCCCTACGAGCAGTACTTC. Amino acids: CASGELKPYEQYF.

This sequence joins TRBV28 and TRBJ2-7; D is perhaps TRBD1 (6 bases). The CDR3 spans 14 residues. CDR1 is MDHEN, CDR2 SYDVKM, per germline. V was clipped by 1 base and J by 9 bases, with 16 bases between them. The CDR3 sequence: CASSLSGRGRGQYF. CDR3 coding DNA: TGTGCCAGCAGTTTATCGGGCAGGGGACGGGGGCAGTACTTC.

The rearrangement joins TRBV2 to TRBJ2-7, with TRBD1 as a possible D gene (5 bases). This CDR3 has 14 amino acids. V was cut by 6 bases and J by 3 bases, with 15 bases left in between. Germline V CDR1 and CDR2: SNHLY, FYNNEI. The CDR3 here is CASRQDRWSYEQYF. CDR3 DNA: TGTGCCAGCAGACAGGACCGGTGGAGCTACGAGCAGTACTTC.

This clone was counted a few times. This chain links TRBV27 with TRBJ2-5, with a tentative D call TRBD1 (6 bases). There are 14 residues in the CDR3. The V and J ends lost 4 bases and 7 bases respectively, with 16 bases between them. Germline CDR1 MNHEY, CDR2 SMNVEV (reference sequence). CDR3 in DNA: TGTGCCAGCAGTTCGGACAGATCAGTGGTGACCCAGTACTTC. Protein: CASSSDRSVVTQYF.

As regards this clone: Different DNA sequences within this sample yield the same CDR3. The V and J genes are TRBV15 and TRBJ2-5, with D perhaps matching TRBD2 (7 bases). Germline CDR1 reads LNHNV; CDR2 reads YYDKDF (reference sequence). This CDR3 contains 14 residues. V gave up 0 bases and J gave up 5 bases, with 10 bases separating them. CDR3 bases: TGTGCCACCAGCAGAGACAGGGGAGGGGAGACCCAGTACTTC. It yields the protein CATSRDRGGETQYF.